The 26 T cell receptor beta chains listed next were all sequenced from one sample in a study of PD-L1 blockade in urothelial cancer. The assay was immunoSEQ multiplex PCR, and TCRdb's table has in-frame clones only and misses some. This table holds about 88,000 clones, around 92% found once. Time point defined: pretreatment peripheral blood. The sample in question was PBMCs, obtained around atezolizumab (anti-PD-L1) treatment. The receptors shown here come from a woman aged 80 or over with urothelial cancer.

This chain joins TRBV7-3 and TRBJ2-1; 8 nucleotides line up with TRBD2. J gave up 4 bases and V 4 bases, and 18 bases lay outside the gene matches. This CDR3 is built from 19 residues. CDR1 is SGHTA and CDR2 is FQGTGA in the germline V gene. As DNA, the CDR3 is TGTGCCAGCAGCTCACCCGGAGCGAGTTCGGGAGGGAGATACAATGAGCAGTTCTTC. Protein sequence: CASSSPGASSGGRYNEQFF.

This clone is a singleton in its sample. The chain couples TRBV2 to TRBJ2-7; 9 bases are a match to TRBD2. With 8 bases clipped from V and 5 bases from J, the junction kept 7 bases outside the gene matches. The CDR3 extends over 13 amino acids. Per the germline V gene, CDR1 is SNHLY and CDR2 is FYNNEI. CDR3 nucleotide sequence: TGTGCCAGCGCCCCGGCGGGAGGGAACGAGCAGTACTTC. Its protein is CASAPAGGNEQYF.

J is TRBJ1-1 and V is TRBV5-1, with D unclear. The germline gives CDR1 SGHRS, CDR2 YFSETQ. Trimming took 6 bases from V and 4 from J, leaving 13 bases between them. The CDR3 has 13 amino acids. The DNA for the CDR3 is TGCGCCAGCACCCTTACTACCGGCACTGAAGCTTTCTTT. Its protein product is CASTLTTGTEAFF.

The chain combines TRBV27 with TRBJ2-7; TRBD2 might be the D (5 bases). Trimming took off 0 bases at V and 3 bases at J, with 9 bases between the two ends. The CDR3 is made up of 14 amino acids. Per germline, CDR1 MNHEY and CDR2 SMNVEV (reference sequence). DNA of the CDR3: TGTGCCAGCAGTTTATCGGGCGGGTTCTACGAGCAGTACTTC. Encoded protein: CASSLSGGFYEQYF.

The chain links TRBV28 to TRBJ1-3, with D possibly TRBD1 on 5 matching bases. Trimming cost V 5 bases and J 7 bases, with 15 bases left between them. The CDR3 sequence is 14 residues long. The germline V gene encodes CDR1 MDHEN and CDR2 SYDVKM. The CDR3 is CASSTGGFRNTIYF. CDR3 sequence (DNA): TGTGCCAGCAGTACTGGGGGGTTTCGGAACACCATATATTTT.

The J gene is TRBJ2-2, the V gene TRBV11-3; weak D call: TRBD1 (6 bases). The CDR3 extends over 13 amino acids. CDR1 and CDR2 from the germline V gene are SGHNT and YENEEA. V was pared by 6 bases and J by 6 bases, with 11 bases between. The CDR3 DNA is TGTGCCAGCAGTTACAGGGATCCCGGGGAGCTGTTTTTT. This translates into CASSYRDPGELFF.

The CDR3 region is CASTTGVGTEAFF. Written as DNA, the CDR3 is TGTGCCAGCACCACAGGGGTAGGCACTGAAGCTTTCTTT. This sequence joins TRBV28 and TRBJ1-1; 7 bases are a match to TRBD1. V shed 7 bases, J shed 4 bases, and the junction held 6 bases outside the gene matches. CDR1 and CDR2 (germline): MDHEN, SYDVKM. This CDR3 has 13 residues.

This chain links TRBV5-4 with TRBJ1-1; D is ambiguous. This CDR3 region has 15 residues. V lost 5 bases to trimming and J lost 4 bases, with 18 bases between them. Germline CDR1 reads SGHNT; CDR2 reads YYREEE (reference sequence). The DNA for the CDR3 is TGTGCCAGCAGGCCACCCTCTGGGGAGGGCACTGAAGCTTTCTTT. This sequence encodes CASRPPSGEGTEAFF. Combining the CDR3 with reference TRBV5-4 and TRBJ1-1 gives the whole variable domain ETGVTQSPTHLIKTRGQQVTLRCSSQSGHNTVSWYQQALGQGPQFIFQYYREEENGRGNFPPRFSGLQFPNYSSELNVNALELDDSALYLCASRPPSGEGTEAFFGQGTRLTVV.

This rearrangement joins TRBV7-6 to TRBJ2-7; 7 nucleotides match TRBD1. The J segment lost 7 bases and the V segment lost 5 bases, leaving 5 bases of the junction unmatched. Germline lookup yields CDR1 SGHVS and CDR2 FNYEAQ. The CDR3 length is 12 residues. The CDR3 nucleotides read TGTGCCAGCAGCCAGGGGGTAGGGGAGCAGTACTTC. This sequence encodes CASSQGVGEQYF.

CDR3 in amino acids: CASSLVMSSYNEQFF. CDR3 sequence (DNA): TGTGCCAGCAGCTTAGTGATGAGCTCCTACAATGAGCAGTTCTTC. The chain employs TRBV11-2 and TRBJ2-1; D is unresolved. The V gene lost 1 base and the J gene lost 0 bases, with 7 bases spanning the gap. The CDR3 has 15 residues. Germline CDR1 and CDR2: SGHAT and FQNNGV.

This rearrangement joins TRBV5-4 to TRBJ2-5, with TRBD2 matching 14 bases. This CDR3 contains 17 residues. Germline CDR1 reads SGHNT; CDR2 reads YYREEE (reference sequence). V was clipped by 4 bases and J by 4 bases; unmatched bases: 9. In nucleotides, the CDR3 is TGTGCCAGCAGCCACAGACGACTAGCGGGGGGGGTAGAGACCCAGTACTTC. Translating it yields CASSHRRLAGGVETQYF.

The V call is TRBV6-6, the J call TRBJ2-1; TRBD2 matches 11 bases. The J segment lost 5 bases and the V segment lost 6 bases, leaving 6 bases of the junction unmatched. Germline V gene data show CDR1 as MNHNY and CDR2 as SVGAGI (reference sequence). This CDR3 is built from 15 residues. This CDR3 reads CASSTTSGADNEQFF. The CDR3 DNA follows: TGTGCCAGCAGCACGACTAGCGGGGCTGACAATGAGCAGTTCTTC.

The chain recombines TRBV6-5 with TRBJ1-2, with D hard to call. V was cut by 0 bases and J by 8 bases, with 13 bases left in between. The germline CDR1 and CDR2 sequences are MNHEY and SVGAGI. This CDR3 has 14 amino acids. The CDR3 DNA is TGTGCCAGCAGTTACTCGATGGCACCAGGAGGCTACACCTTC. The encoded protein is CASSYSMAPGGYTF.

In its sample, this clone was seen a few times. CDR3 DNA sequence: TGTGCCAGCAGCTTGGGGGCGATAGGCCAAGAGACCCAGTACTTC. Translating gives CASSLGAIGQETQYF. This chain uses TRBV5-4 with TRBJ2-5; D ambiguous. Trimming cost V 0 bases and J 1 base, with 10 bases left between them. CDR1 SGHNT and CDR2 YYREEE come from the germline V gene (reference sequence). The CDR3 loop spans 15 amino acids.

The CDR3 DNA follows: TGTGCCATCAGTGAGTCTCGGGAGTTTGGCTACACCTTC. Residues: CAISESREFGYTF. The chain combines TRBV10-3 with TRBJ1-2; D is unresolved. V was trimmed by 0 bases and J by 7 bases, leaving 9 bases between them. This CDR3 has 13 amino acids. Germline CDR1 reads ENHRY; CDR2 reads SYGVKD.

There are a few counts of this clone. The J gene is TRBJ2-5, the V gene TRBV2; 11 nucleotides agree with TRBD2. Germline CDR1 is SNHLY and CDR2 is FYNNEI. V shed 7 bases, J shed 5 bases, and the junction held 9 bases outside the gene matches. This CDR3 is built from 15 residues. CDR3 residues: CASKELAGVGETQYF. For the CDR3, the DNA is TGTGCCAGCAAAGAACTAGCGGGAGTGGGGGAGACCCAGTACTTC.

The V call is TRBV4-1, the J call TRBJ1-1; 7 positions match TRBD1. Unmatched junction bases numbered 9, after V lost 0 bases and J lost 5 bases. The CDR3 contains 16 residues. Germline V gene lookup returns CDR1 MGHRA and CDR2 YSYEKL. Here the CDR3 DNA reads TGCGCCAGCAGCCAAGATTCCAGGGGGAGGAATACTGAAGCTTTCTTT. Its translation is CASSQDSRGRNTEAFF.

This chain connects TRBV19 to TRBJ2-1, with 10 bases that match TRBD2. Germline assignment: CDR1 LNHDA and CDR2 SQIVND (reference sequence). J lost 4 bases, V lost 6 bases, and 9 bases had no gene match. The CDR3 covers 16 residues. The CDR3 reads CASSGELAGLYNEQFF. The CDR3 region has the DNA TGTGCCAGTAGCGGGGAACTAGCGGGGCTTTACAATGAGCAGTTCTTC.

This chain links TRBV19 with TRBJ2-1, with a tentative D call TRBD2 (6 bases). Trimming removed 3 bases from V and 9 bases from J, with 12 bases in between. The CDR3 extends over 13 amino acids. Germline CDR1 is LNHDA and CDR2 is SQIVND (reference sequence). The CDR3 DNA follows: TGTGCCAGTAGTATGAGTCGGGGGTTTGAGCAGTTCTTC. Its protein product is CASSMSRGFEQFF.

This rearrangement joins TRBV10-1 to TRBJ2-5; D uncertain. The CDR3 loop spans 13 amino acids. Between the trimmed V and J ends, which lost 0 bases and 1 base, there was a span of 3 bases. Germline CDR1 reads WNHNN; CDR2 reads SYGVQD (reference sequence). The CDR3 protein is CASSESSQETQYF. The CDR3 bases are TGCGCCAGCAGTGAGTCGAGCCAAGAGACCCAGTACTTC.

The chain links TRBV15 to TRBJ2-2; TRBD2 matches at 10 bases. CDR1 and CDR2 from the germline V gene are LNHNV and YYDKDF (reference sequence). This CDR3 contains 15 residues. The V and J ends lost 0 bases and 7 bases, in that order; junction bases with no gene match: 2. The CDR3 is CATSRDLAGVGELFF. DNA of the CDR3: TGTGCCACCAGCAGAGACCTAGCGGGAGTCGGGGAGCTGTTTTTT.

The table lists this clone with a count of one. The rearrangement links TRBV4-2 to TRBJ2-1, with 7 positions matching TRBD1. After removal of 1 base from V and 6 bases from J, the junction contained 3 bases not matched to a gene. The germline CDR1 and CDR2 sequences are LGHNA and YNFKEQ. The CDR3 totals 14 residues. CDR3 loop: CASSQASGGNEQFF. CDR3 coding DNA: TGTGCCAGCAGCCAAGCATCAGGGGGCAATGAGCAGTTCTTC.

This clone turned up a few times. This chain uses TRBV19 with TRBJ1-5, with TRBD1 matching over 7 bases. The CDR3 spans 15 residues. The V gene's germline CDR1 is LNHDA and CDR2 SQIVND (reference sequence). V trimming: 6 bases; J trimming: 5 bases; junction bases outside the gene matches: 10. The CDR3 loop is CASRGPGQMHQPQHF. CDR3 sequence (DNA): TGTGCCAGTAGAGGCCCGGGACAGATGCATCAGCCCCAGCATTTT.

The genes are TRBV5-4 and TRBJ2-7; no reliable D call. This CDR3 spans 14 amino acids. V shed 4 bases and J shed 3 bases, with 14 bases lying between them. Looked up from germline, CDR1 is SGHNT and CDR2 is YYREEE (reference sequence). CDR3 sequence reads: CASSPLPGIYEQYF. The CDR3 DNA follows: TGTGCCAGCAGCCCCCTACCGGGTATCTACGAGCAGTACTTC.

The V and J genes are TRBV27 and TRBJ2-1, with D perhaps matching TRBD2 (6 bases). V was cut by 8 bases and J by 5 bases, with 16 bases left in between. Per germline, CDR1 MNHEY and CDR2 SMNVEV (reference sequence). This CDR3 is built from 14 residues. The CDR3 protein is CASRGTMVHNEQFF. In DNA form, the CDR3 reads TGTGCCAGCCGCGGGACCATGGTCCACAATGAGCAGTTCTTC.

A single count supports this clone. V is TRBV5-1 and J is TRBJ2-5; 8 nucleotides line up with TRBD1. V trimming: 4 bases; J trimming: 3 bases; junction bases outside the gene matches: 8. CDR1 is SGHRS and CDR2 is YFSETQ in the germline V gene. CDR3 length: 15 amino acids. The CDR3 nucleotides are TGCGCCAGCAGCCCGGGGACAGGAACAAAAGAGACCCAGTACTTC. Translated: CASSPGTGTKETQYF.